The 20 T cell receptor beta chains below were found in one sample sequenced in a study of blood T cell repertoires in COVID-19. The table came from immunoSEQ multiplex PCR; TCRdb's copy has only in-frame clones and leaves some out. The repertoire holds approximately 110,000 clones, with roughly two thirds as singletons. The sequencing sample was made of peripheral blood. The source is a man aged 80 or over with acute or convalescent COVID-19.

The rearrangement joins TRBV7-6 to TRBJ2-1, with TRBD2 matching over 8 bases. CDR3 size: 13 residues. In germline, CDR1 is SGHVS, CDR2 FNYEAQ. V was clipped by 5 bases and J by 5 bases; unmatched bases: 2. The CDR3 protein is CASSGGLDNEQFF. CDR3 bases: TGTGCCAGCAGCGGGGGACTAGACAATGAGCAGTTCTTC.

This clone was observed a few times. V and J are TRBV14 and TRBJ2-7; 12 nucleotides line up with TRBD1. V lost 4 bases and J lost 7; bases outside the gene matches: 8. Per germline, CDR1 SGHDN and CDR2 FVKESK. The CDR3 consists of 15 residues. CDR3 loop: CASSPGQGASREQYF. CDR3 in DNA: TGTGCCAGCAGCCCGGGACAGGGGGCTTCTCGGGAGCAGTACTTC.

V usage is TRBV6-6 and J usage is TRBJ1-5, with D possibly TRBD1 on 5 matching bases. The CDR3 totals 15 residues. The germline V gene encodes CDR1 MNHNY and CDR2 SVGAGI (reference sequence). V lost 6 bases, J lost 0 bases, and 12 bases lay in between. CDR3 sequence reads: CASRVGTYSNQPQHF. As DNA, the CDR3 is TGTGCCAGCAGGGTTGGGACTTATAGCAATCAGCCCCAGCATTTT.

V is TRBV7-9 and J is TRBJ1-4; D is possibly TRBD1 (5 bases). Germline V gene lookup returns CDR1 SEHNR and CDR2 FQNEAQ (reference sequence). V lost 5 bases, J lost 13 bases, and 14 bases lay in between. CDR3 length: 12 residues. CDR3 region: CASSATGEALFF. CDR3 nucleotide sequence: TGTGCCAGCAGCGCTACAGGAGAGGCACTGTTTTTT.

This clone was seen more than once but under ten times. The chain recombines TRBV30 with TRBJ1-1; D is ambiguous. The CDR3 loop spans 13 amino acids. The V and J ends lost 3 bases and 5 bases respectively, with 13 bases between them. Germline-derived CDR1 and CDR2 are GTSNPN and SVGIG (reference sequence). The CDR3 DNA follows: TGTGCCTGGAGGGTGGAGACGGGGACTGAAGCTTTCTTT. Translation: CAWRVETGTEAFF.

This sequence joins TRBV28 and TRBJ1-6; 7 bases line up with TRBD1. V dropped 7 bases and J dropped 8; count of bases not matched to a gene: 11. Per the germline V gene, CDR1 is MDHEN and CDR2 is SYDVKM. This CDR3 region has 15 residues. The CDR3 DNA reads as TGTGCCAGCACGCTCACCGGGACAGTTTATTCACCCCTCCACTTT. Translation: CASTLTGTVYSPLHF.

The chain has TRBV6-5 and TRBJ1-6; D call uncertain. Trimming stripped 0 bases from V and 0 bases from J, with 6 bases between. The CDR3 covers 16 residues. CDR1 and CDR2 from the germline V gene are MNHEY and SVGAGI. The CDR3 nucleotides are TGTGCCAGCAGTTACTCCCCTACCTCCTATAATTCACCCCTCCACTTT. This gives the protein CASSYSPTSYNSPLHF.

This clone was observed a handful of times. The genes are TRBV11-2 and TRBJ1-1; no clear D gene. V was shortened by 5 bases and J by 4 bases, with 14 bases between the two germline ends. Germline CDR1 is SGHAT and CDR2 is FQNNGV. The CDR3 extends over 14 amino acids. The CDR3 protein is CASSVSQVGTEAFF. The DNA of the CDR3 is TGTGCCAGCAGCGTTAGTCAGGTGGGCACTGAAGCTTTCTTT.

The J gene is TRBJ1-6, the V gene TRBV9, with unresolved D. Per germline, CDR1 SGDLS and CDR2 YYNGEE. The CDR3 has 14 residues. Trimming cost V 1 base and J 10 bases, with 12 bases left between them. CDR3 loop: CASSVKEGNSPLHF. Here the CDR3 DNA reads TGTGCCAGCAGCGTAAAGGAGGGTAACTCACCCCTCCACTTT.

The chain recombines TRBV7-8 with TRBJ1-2; D remains unclear. The CDR3 runs to 16 residues. V was trimmed by 5 bases and J by 0 bases, leaving 16 bases between them. Looked up from germline, CDR1 is SGHVS and CDR2 is FQNEAQ. The CDR3 region has the DNA TGTGCCAGCAGCCAGGCCCCGTGGAGGACTAACTATGGCTACACCTTC. Translating it yields CASSQAPWRTNYGYTF.

The chain is built from TRBV28 and TRBJ1-5; D not resolved. The germline gives CDR1 MDHEN, CDR2 SYDVKM. The CDR3 has 16 residues. V lost 2 bases and J 7 bases, leaving 18 bases between the germline ends. The CDR3 coding sequence is TGTGCCAGCAGTTTAGACACTTCCCGGCCCCAACAGCCCCAGCATTTT. It encodes CASSLDTSRPQQPQHF. Combining the CDR3 with reference TRBV28 and TRBJ1-5 gives the whole variable domain DVKVTQSSRYLVKRTGEKVFLECVQDMDHENMFWYRQDPGLGLRLIYFSYDVKMKEKGDIPEGYSVSREKKERFSLILESASTNQTSMYLCASSLDTSRPQQPQHFGDGTRLSIL.

The chain couples TRBV19 to TRBJ1-5, with TRBD1 matching 10 bases. Germline V CDR1 and CDR2: LNHDA, SQIVND (reference sequence). This CDR3 comprises 17 residues. V gave up 4 bases and J gave up 1 base; unmatched junction bases: 7. This CDR3 is CASSTRDRGGSNQPQHF. In DNA form, the CDR3 reads TGTGCCAGTAGTACCCGGGACAGGGGAGGCAGCAATCAGCCCCAGCATTTT.

The chain combines TRBV7-8 with TRBJ1-4, with a tentative D call TRBD1 (5 bases). The length of the CDR3 is 16 residues. Germline assignment: CDR1 SGHVS and CDR2 FQNEAQ. Trimming took off 2 bases at V and 3 bases at J, with 13 bases between the two ends. Written as DNA, the CDR3 is TGTGCCAGCAGCTTACTCCAGGGAGGAGCTAATGAAAAACTGTTTTTT. Protein: CASSLLQGGANEKLFF.

This clone was seen at least ten times. V gene TRBV3-1 (or the pseudogene TRBV3-2) combines with J gene TRBJ2-7; 9 nucleotides match TRBD2. Germline V gives CDR1 LGHDT, CDR2 YNNKEL (reference sequence). Losses at the gene ends were 5 bases for V and 5 bases for J; bases not matched to a gene: 10. The CDR3 loop spans 15 amino acids. The CDR3 nucleotides are TGTGCCAGCAGCGACCGTAGCGGGAGTACCCACGAGCAGTACTTC. It specifies CASSDRSGSTHEQYF.

The J gene is TRBJ2-1, the V gene TRBV27; 9 nucleotides agree with TRBD2. J gave up 8 bases and V 5 bases, and 10 bases lay outside the gene matches. CDR3 length equals 15 residues. The germline CDR1 and CDR2 sequences are MNHEY and SMNVEV (reference sequence). CDR3 sequence: CASSPGIAGDDEQFF. Here the CDR3 DNA reads TGTGCCAGCAGTCCCGGGATAGCGGGAGACGATGAGCAGTTCTTC.

The chain joins TRBV7-2 to TRBJ1-2; D unclear. CDR1 and CDR2 from the germline V gene are SGHTA and FQGNSA. The CDR3 has 16 amino acids. Deletions cut 5 bases from V and 8 bases from J, with 24 bases between. The CDR3: CASSPGGAGFGRGYTF. CDR3 nucleotide sequence: TGTGCCAGCAGCCCCGGTGGCGCGGGGTTCGGGAGAGGCTACACCTTC.

The rearrangement uses TRBV19 and TRBJ1-3; D not resolved. From germline, CDR1 is LNHDA and CDR2 SQIVND (reference sequence). Deletions cut 2 bases from V and 3 bases from J, with 2 bases between. The CDR3 covers 12 residues. In nucleotides, the CDR3 is TGTGCCAGTAGTATATATGGAAACACCATATATTTT. It yields the protein CASSIYGNTIYF.

The chain employs TRBV9 and TRBJ2-1; TRBD2 is a possible D gene (5 bases). CDR3 length: 16 residues. Trimming shortened V by 1 base and J by 4 bases, and 15 bases separated the two germline ends. Germline V CDR1 and CDR2: SGDLS, YYNGEE. The CDR3 sequence is CASSVHGESGYNEQFF. CDR3 bases: TGTGCCAGCAGCGTACACGGGGAGTCGGGGTACAATGAGCAGTTCTTC.

This sequence joins TRBV10-3 and TRBJ1-4; a weak D match, TRBD1 (5 bases). The ends were cut back, 6 bases at V and 5 bases at J, with 10 bases in the middle. This CDR3 contains 13 residues. Germline-derived CDR1 and CDR2 are ENHRY and SYGVKD. In DNA form, the CDR3 reads TGTGCCATCAGCGCCAGGGAAAATGAAAAACTGTTTTTT. Translating gives CAISARENEKLFF.

The chain's CDR3 is CASSSPHSYEQYF. CDR3 nucleotides: TGTGCCAGCAGTTCCCCACATTCCTACGAGCAGTACTTC. This chain joins TRBV6-5 and TRBJ2-7, with no clear D. Looked up from germline, CDR1 is MNHEY and CDR2 is SVGAGI. The length of the CDR3 is 13 residues. Trimming took off 4 bases at V and 1 base at J, with 8 bases between the two ends.